This T cell receptor (beta chain) derives from a study of shared clonotypes between healthy human individuals (dated by TCRdb to about 2020). In terms of the full investigation: A couple of women and a few men aged 18 to 49 years were included in the cohort. To increase sequencing depth and limit assay-specific biases, different laboratories used diverse techniques to prepare libraries and sequence TCR repertoires. For each donor, CD4 naive and CD4 memory were each given three plates, CD8 naive was given two plates, and CD8 memory was given one plate. Leukapheresis yielded between about 0.85 and 9.5 billion PBMCs per donor. To estimate repertoire size and how much clonotype sharing occurs between individuals, the study deeply sequenced the blood TCR repertoires of five healthy adults.

Using the deep immunoSEQ assay, TCR CDR3 regions were amplified from genomic DNA by multiplex PCR. Genomic DNA extracted from each cell subset was distributed evenly over all wells of several immunoSEQ 96-well plates, and each plate served as one replicate. For sorted subsets, approximately 190 ng of genomic DNA, equivalent to some 33,000 T cell genomes, went into each replicate PCR. Purified libraries were quantified with a Qubit 3.0 fluorometer, sized on a Bioanalyzer 2100, and re-quantified with the KAPA Library Quantification kit. Every immunoSEQ 96-well plate was sequenced on a separate single-read 150-cycle Illumina NextSeq 550 flow cell. In the source study's methods: The immunoSEQ output contained only junctional sequences without quality scores, so filtering could not match that applied to full-length reads. Sequences were annotated with PyIR, a Python wrapper for IgBLAST v1.9, using IMGT germline references to assign V/J genes and CDR3. Any read was removed if the V/J assignment was weak (E-value above 1e-6), the CDR3 was missing, or the read contained stop codons, out-of-frame junctions, or ambiguous translated residues. V3J clonotypes were defined as sequences sharing an identical inferred V gene, J gene, and CDR3 amino acid sequence. To compute the percentage overlap between repertoires, the number of shared unique clonotypes was divided by the size of the smaller repertoire. Richness of each repertoire was evaluated using RTK rarefaction, the Chao1 estimator, and Recon v2.1 estimates of unobserved clonotypes. OLGA was used to compute generation probabilities for all TCRbeta clonotypes that the gDNA method yielded from a handful of donors. TCRdb limited this immuneACCESS table to in-frame rearrangements with V and J called. A share of clones is missing; checked studies link under half to unresolved V genes, and the rest is unexplained. V and J calls and clone size are copied from that table; D and trimming were computed from the DNA. For this sample the table gives more than 1.2 million clones, of which roughly 98.5% were detected only once. About 0.4% of the sample lies in the top ten.

General study outcomes and caveats: The genetic and exposure-history diversity represented was limited by the small number of donors. When a handful of donors were compared, the shared fraction of clonotypes was about 5% for naive CD4, 3% to 4% for naive CD8, about 2.5% for memory CD4, and around 0.4% for memory CD8. Incomplete sequencing was indicated by rarefaction of sorted-subset datasets, despite the large sequencing depth. Compared with non-shared clonotypes, the clonotypes found in all four sorted-subset donors had higher generation probabilities. Pairwise subsampling indicated that sequencing depth was expected to affect the degree of clonotype sharing among donors. Sampling was restricted to blood, and TCR repertoires in tissues likely differ from the TCR repertoires found in blood. Larger estimated clonotype richness was generally found for naive subsets than for memory subsets.

A distance of 27 bases separates the germline ends of V and J, which lose 6 bases and 9 bases respectively. Spanning cysteine to phenylalanine, the CDR3 consists of 17 amino acids. The sequence is cut down to CDR3 DNA, 51 bases in frame from base 1. CDR1 and CDR2 (MGHRA, YSYEKL) derive from the germline V gene. The donors were healthy, HIV-negative adults with no recently reported acute infections or vaccinations. All donors were Caucasian adults living in Nashville, Tennessee, USA. CD4+ T cells were enriched through magnetic negative selection, after which naive cells were positively selected on CD45RA and the remaining negative fraction served as the memory subset. After blood collection by leukapheresis, PBMCs were isolated using Ficoll-Histopaque density gradient centrifugation and then cryopreserved in the vapor phase of liquid nitrogen. Purity and quantity of every magnetically sorted T cell population were checked by analytical flow cytometry. From each sorted fraction, genomic DNA was isolated and quantified by UV absorbance on a Nanodrop 2000c.

In the case of this clone: This receptor's antigen is unknown. No base qualities exist here, and no much larger clone lies one base off it.

The TCR comes from a man aged 25-45 years in good health. This sequence uses TRBV4-1 and TRBJ2-1; confidence is insufficient to name the D gene. Sequenced input: naive CD4+ T cells sorted from blood. The sample's cell subset or site, from its label and the paper: CD45RA+ positively selected. The CDR3 protein: CASRVRSEWSGPFEQFF. In nucleotide form, the sequence is TGCGCCAGCAGAGTAAGAAGCGAATGGTCGGGCCCATTTGAGCAGTTCTTC.